The present TCR beta chain was sequenced within a study of blood T cell repertoires in COVID-19. Study in general: From T cells, B-cell-depleted T cells, or PBMCs came the material, which was cDNA or gDNA.

Original data processing: Reference gene primer amplification in the assay estimated nucleated cell counts. TCRdb's copy holds only in-frame clones and misses some; the assay was immunoSEQ multiplex PCR. The V and J calls and clone size were taken over from that table, and D and trimming were inferred from the DNA. This sample has approximately 200,000 clones, with roughly 80% found just once. V lost 6 bases to trimming and J lost 6 bases; unmatched junction nucleotides: 8. CDR1 is SGHDT and CDR2 is YYEEEE in the germline V gene. The CDR3 runs 15 residues. Enrolled during active infection, Seattle patients were then followed longitudinally.

The specimen was peripheral blood. This clonotype originated in a woman over 75 with COVID-19, enrolled during active disease. The genes are TRBV5-6 and TRBJ2-1; 11 bases align to TRBD1. CDR3 protein: CASTLRGTGGNEQFF. The CDR3 DNA sequence: TGTGCCAGCACCCTACGGGGGACAGGGGGCAATGAGCAGTTCTTC.